This TCR beta chain was documented in a study of blood T cell repertoires in COVID-19. As for the study in general: Sites across the United States, Italy and Spain contributed samples from acute and convalescent COVID-19. PBMCs, B-cell-depleted T cells, or T cells were the source of the cDNA or gDNA that made up the material.

As originally analysed: Reference gene primer amplification yielded estimated nucleated cell counts. Produced via immunoSEQ multiplex PCR; TCRdb's table is partial and in-frame only. The V and J calls and clone size were taken over from that table, and D and trimming were inferred from the DNA. The table lists tens of thousands of clones, 91% of them singletons, with roughly 2% in the top ten. This CDR3 spans 13 amino acids. CDR1 and CDR2 (germline): SGHTA, FQGNSA. The germline V and J ends were trimmed by 2 bases and 10 bases, with 12 bases remaining between them. The chain recombines TRBV7-2 with TRBJ2-1; D gene uncertain. This TCR was recovered from a woman aged 45-65 years in a cohort sampled during active COVID-19. The sequenced sample was peripheral blood. CDR3 nucleotide sequence: TGTGCCAGCAGCTTATATGAGTCACGGGAGCAGTTCTTC. Residues: CASSLYESREQFF.